Here is one T cell receptor (beta chain) with its context. The data were obtained in a study of control samples from healthy donors and cancer patients. CDR1 is MDHEN and CDR2 is SYDVKM in the germline V gene. CDR3 size: 14 residues. The trim removed 5 bases at V and 6 bases at J, leaving 5 bases unmatched. Assay: immunoSEQ multiplex PCR; the TCRdb copy retains only in-frame clones and omits some. The sample lists about 120,000 clones, 90% seen once, with 2.5% in the top ten. This receptor was taken from a man aged 35 to 55 in good health. The chain carries TRBV28 and TRBJ1-3; 9 bases line up with TRBD1. What was sequenced was blood. DNA for the CDR3: TGTGCCAGCAGTCCCGGGACAGGGAAAAACACCATATATTTT. Amino acids: CASSPGTGKNTIYF.